This TCR beta chain emerged from a study of cytomegalovirus exposure and HLA in healthy donors. Study outcomes and limitations: Within the approximately 110 validation repertoires, first-cohort TCR clusters tended to co-occur, according to a later analysis.

Germline values: CDR1 SGHAT, CDR2 FQNNGV. This CDR3 spans 15 amino acids. With 0 bases removed from V and 13 bases from J, the gap between germline ends came to 19 bases. Measured with immunoSEQ multiplex PCR; TCRdb has only the in-frame clones, and not every one. The profile shows around 150,000 clones, roughly 86% of them singletons. To note about this clone: Antigen: not known.

Sample: PBMCs. The source is a woman under 30 in good health and CMV-seropositive. The V gene is TRBV11-2, the J gene TRBJ2-1, with a weak D call TRBD1 (5 bases). The CDR3 protein is CASSLDSWKAGSQFF. The DNA for the CDR3 is TGTGCCAGCAGCTTAGATTCATGGAAAGCAGGGTCCCAGTTCTTC. Together with reference TRBV11-2 and TRBJ2-1, the CDR3 gives the full variable domain: EAGVAQSPRYKIIEKRQSVAFWCNPISGHATLYWYQQILGQGPKLLIQFQNNGVVDDSQLPKDRFSAERLKGVDSTLKIQPAKLEDSAVYLCASSLDSWKAGSQFFGPGTRLTVL.